This T cell receptor beta chain stems from a study of T cells in Graves' hyperthyroidism and ophthalmopathy. The ends were cut back, 2 bases at V and 2 bases at J, with 9 bases in the middle. Germline CDR1 reads MNHEY; CDR2 reads SVGAGI. CDR3 length equals 14 residues. Whole-study results and caveats: Ophthalmopathy was predicted by the model a median of roughly 6.6 months ahead of onset.

Duration under 3 months, a NOSPECS grade of at least 4, and a Clinical Activity Score of at least 3 characterized the ophthalmopathy patients. Uncontrolled infection, other autoimmune disease, pregnancy or lactation barred patients from enrollment. PBMCs came from more than 9.5 ml fresh peripheral blood. Template material for amplifying TCR beta CDR3 regions consisted of RNA transcripts. HTBI primers were used for first-round RT-PCR of the TCR CDR3. TCRdb reprocessed the multiplex PCR reads with MiXCR, giving one entry per CDR3 protein. The sample lists about 350,000 distinct CDR3 sequences; 15% to 20% were seen once. This clonotype was seen more than once but under ten times. The antigen remains unidentified.

The source of this sequence is a woman between 40 and 50 years old with Graves' ophthalmopathy. Sequencing input: blood. The chain uses TRBV6-5 and TRBJ1-2; D gene ambiguous. CDR3 bases: TGTGCCAGCAGTTACCAGGAGCACAACTATGGCTACACCTTC. It translates to CASSYQEHNYGYTF.